One sample yielded the 6 T cell receptor beta chains listed below, sequenced in a study of T cells in Graves' hyperthyroidism and ophthalmopathy. The investigators amplified TCR beta CDR3 regions from RNA transcripts. The HTBI primer set was used in a first-round RT-PCR of the TCR CDR3. TCRdb independently ran MiXCR on the multiplex PCR reads; one entry per CDR3 protein. The data show 550,000 to 850,000 distinct CDR3 sequences, about 17% seen once. Sample: blood. The receptors were sampled from a woman aged 45-65 years with Graves' hyperthyroidism that later progressed to Graves' ophthalmopathy.

This clonotype showed up just a few times. An end of the junction differs from the germline gene, which may be a read error. The rearrangement joins TRBV5-1 to TRBJ1-2, with D perhaps TRBD1 (5 bases). This CDR3 has 14 amino acids. Per the germline V gene, CDR1 is SGHRS and CDR2 is YFSETQ. CDR3 sequence reads: CASSLIAGHYSYTF. In DNA, the CDR3 is TGCGCCAGCAGCTTGATTGCAGGGCACTATAGCTACACCTTC.

This clonotype has a count of ten or more. The chain couples TRBV6-1 to TRBJ1-1; 9 bases map to TRBD1. Germline V gives CDR1 MNHNS, CDR2 SASEGT. V was pared by 4 bases and J by 5 bases, with 8 bases of the junction left unmatched. The CDR3 has 15 residues. In DNA form, the CDR3 reads TGTGCCAGCAGTGCCTCACAGGGGGCGCGGACTGAAGCTTTCTTT. It is translated as CASSASQGARTEAFF.

Regarding this clonotype: It may be a read error: a sequence one base away is much more abundant. CDR3 in DNA: TGTGCCAGCACCGGGGGGGACACTGAAGCTTTCTTT. It codes for CASTGGDTEAFF. The chain recombines TRBV2 with TRBJ1-1; tentatively, D is TRBD1 (5 bases). Between the trimmed V and J ends, which lost 7 bases and 3 bases, there was a span of 9 bases. The length of the CDR3 is 12 residues. CDR1 and CDR2 from the germline V gene are SNHLY and FYNNEI.

This clonotype was seen a few times. J is TRBJ2-2 and V is TRBV20-1, with D unclear. Germline assignment: CDR1 DFQATT and CDR2 SNEGSKA (reference sequence). The CDR3 has 13 amino acids. The V end was cut by 3 bases, the J end by 5 bases, with 10 bases between. CDR3 sequence: CSARPPATGELFF. The CDR3 nucleotides are TGCAGTGCTAGGCCCCCGGCGACCGGGGAGCTGTTTTTT.

In this sample, this clonotype turned up a few times. The rearrangement joins TRBV7-2 to TRBJ2-6; D is undetermined. The ends were cut back, 4 bases at V and 0 bases at J, with 7 bases in the middle. Per the germline V gene, CDR1 is SGHTA and CDR2 is FQGNSA. The CDR3 is 15 amino acids. CDR3 DNA: TGTGCCAGCAGCTCCAGCGTCTCTGGGGCCAACGTCCTGACTTTC. Amino acids: CASSSSVSGANVLTF.

This chain joins TRBV19 and TRBJ2-2; D is unresolved. This CDR3 spans 15 amino acids. The V end was cut by 10 bases, the J end by 3 bases, with 18 bases between. Looked up from germline, CDR1 is LNHDA and CDR2 is SQIVND (reference sequence). The CDR3 region is CATRRQVSDTGELFF. The CDR3, as DNA: TGTGCCACCAGGCGGCAGGTTTCGGACACCGGGGAGCTGTTTTTT.